This TCR beta chain was sequenced during a study of blood T cell repertoires in COVID-19. Overall study context: Collection of acute and convalescent COVID-19 samples took place in the United States, Italy and Spain. The cDNA or gDNA used as material had been derived from T cells, B-cell-depleted T cells, or PBMCs.

This CDR3 spans 21 amino acids. In the source study's methods: Amplifying reference gene primers gave estimates of nucleated cell counts. Repertoires were generated with immunoSEQ multiplex PCR, while TCRdb's copy carries only in-frame clones and drops some. That table is the source of V, J and clone size, and D and trimming were worked out from the DNA. The table includes 190,000 or so clones, roughly four fifths detected once. Sequencing used peripheral blood. This receptor was taken from a man between 45 and 60 years old who had recovered from COVID-19. V usage is TRBV12-2 and J usage is TRBJ2-1; the table's TRBD1 call for D was not verified on the DNA. TRBV12-2 is marked as a pseudogene. The CDR3 bases are TGTGCAAGTCGCCCCCCTCCGCCGAGCTCTAAAGGGGTAAAGTTAGCCAATGAGCAGTTCTTC. Protein product: CASRPPPPSSKGVKLANEQFF.